A few counts support the clone carrying this T cell receptor beta chain. As yet, its antigen is unknown. Method: immunoSEQ multiplex PCR; TCRdb's copy keeps in-frame clones and lacks some. The table lists tens of thousands of clones, around 84% of them singletons. The data were obtained in a study of OX40 agonist ivuxolimab in advanced cancers. Study background: Cohort: about 80% men, mean age about 60, aged about 20 to 90.

The V segment lost 1 base and the J segment 1 base; nucleotides outside the gene matches: 4. Germline loops: CDR1 SEHNR, CDR2 FQNEAQ (reference sequence). The length of the CDR3 is 17 residues. Patients were ineligible given autoimmune disease history or systemic immunosuppression. Sampled blood was obtained at baseline, cycle 4 day 1, and cycle 7 day 1. Study-wide results and caveats: Partial responders treated at 0.1-3.0 mg/kg exhibited clonal expansion among the lowest measured.

The V call is TRBV7-9, the J call TRBJ2-5; TRBD2 agrees at 12 bases. This material consisted of CD4+ or CD8+ T cells sorted from blood, taken in a trial of the OX40 agonist ivuxolimab. The TCR sequence derives from an adult with an advanced solid tumor such as melanoma, head and neck, liver or kidney cancer. CDR3 in amino acids: CASSLGRTSGAQETQYF. DNA of the CDR3: TGTGCCAGCAGCTTAGGCCGGACTAGCGGGGCCCAAGAGACCCAGTACTTC.